The TCR beta chain described here comes from a study of shared T cell receptors in the human thymus. TCRdb's table, derived via immunoSEQ multiplex PCR, lists solely in-frame clones and lacks some. The sample carries hundreds of thousands of clones, around 78% recorded once. V was pared by 1 base and J by 5 bases, with 3 bases of the junction left unmatched. This CDR3 is 14 amino acids long. Germline V lookup: CDR1 LGHNA, CDR2 YSLEER. This sample was shared with a second study, whose subject was human thymus T cells. Per that study: Finnish infants who were healthy and having corrective surgery for congenital heart defects made up the donors. The source of the thymus tissue was resections taken during corrective heart surgery.

The chain employs TRBV4-3 and TRBJ2-7, with TRBD2 identical over 9 bases. Input material: thymocytes. This sequence was found in a boy in the first two years of life with a congenital heart defect. CDR3 nucleotides: TGCGCCAGCAGCCAAGCTAGCGGGGAGGACGAGCAGTACTTC. Translating it yields CASSQASGEDEQYF.